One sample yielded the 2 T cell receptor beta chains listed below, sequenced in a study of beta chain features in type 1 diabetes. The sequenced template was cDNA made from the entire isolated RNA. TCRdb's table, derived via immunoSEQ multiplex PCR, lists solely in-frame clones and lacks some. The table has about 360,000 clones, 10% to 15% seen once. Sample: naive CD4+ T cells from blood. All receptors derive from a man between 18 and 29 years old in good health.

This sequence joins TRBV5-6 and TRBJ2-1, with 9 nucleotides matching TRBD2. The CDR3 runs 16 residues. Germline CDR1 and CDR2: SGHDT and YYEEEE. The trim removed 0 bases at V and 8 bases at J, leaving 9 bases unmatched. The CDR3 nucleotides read TGTGCCAGCAGCTTGGCCTCTCTAGCGGGGAGGTATGAGCAGTTCTTC. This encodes CASSLASLAGRYEQFF.

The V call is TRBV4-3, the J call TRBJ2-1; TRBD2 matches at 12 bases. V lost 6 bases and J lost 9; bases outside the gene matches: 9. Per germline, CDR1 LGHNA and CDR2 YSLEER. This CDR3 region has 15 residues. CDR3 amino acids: CASRGLAGGLGEQFF. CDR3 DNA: TGCGCCAGCAGAGGGCTAGCGGGGGGGCTTGGTGAGCAGTTCTTC.